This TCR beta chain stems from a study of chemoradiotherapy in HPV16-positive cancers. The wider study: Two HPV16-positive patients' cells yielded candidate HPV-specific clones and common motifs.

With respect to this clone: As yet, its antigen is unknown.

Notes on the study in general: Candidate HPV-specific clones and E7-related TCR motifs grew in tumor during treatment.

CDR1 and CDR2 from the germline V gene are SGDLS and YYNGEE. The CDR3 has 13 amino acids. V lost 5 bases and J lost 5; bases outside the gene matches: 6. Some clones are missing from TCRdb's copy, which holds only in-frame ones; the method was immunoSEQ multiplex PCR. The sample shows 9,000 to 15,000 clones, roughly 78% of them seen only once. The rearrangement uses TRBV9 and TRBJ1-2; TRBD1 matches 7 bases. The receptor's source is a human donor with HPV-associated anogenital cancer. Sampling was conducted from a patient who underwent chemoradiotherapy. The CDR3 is CASSRDSFYGYTF. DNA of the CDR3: TGTGCCAGCAGTCGGGACAGTTTTTATGGCTACACCTTC. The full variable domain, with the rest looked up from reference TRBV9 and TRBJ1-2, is DSGVTQTPKHLITATGQRVTLRCSPRSGDLSVYWYQQSLDQGLQFLIQYYNGEERAKGNILERFSAQQFPDLHSELNLSSLELGDSALYFCASSRDSFYGYTFGSGTRLTVV.